The clone carrying this T cell receptor (beta chain) was detected a few times. Antigen unknown. Expressed TCRB transcripts were sequenced, since all the RNA that had been isolated was reverse transcribed. Profiled with immunoSEQ multiplex PCR; TCRdb holds only in-frame clones, not every one. The table lists a few hundred thousand clones, 16% of them singletons. Researchers reported sorting CD4+ naive, central memory, regulatory and stem cell-like memory cells via CD45RO/CCR7/CD25/CD127/CD95/CD27. This entry comes from a study of beta chain features in type 1 diabetes. General study results and limits: Among all four CD4+ subsets, Type 1 diabetes patients had TCRB CDR3s that were moderately but significantly shorter.

The CDR3 extends over 13 amino acids. The sample comprised naive CD4+ T cells from blood. This clonotype was obtained from a man younger than 40 with type 1 diabetes. The chain has TRBV21-1 and TRBJ2-1; TRBD1 was called by the table and not checked on the DNA. TRBV21-1 is deemed a pseudogene. This chain's CDR3 is CASSNRKGNEQFF. DNA for the CDR3: TGTGCCAGCAGCAACCGGAAGGGGAATGAGCAGTTCTTC.